A selection of T cell receptor beta chains follows, all from one sample in a study of CD8 T cells in ankylosing spondylitis. TCRdb ran MiXCR on the 5' RACE reads and lists one entry per CDR3 protein. The top ten clones hold roughly 9.1% of a sample with about 300,000 distinct CDR3 sequences, approximately 10% of them seen once. The sequenced material came from blood, either unsorted or a sorted T cell fraction (not recorded which). The receptors originated from a female donor with ankylosing spondylitis or in good health (not recorded which). CDR3s leave out the opening cysteine and the closing phenylalanine or tryptophan.

j_gene,len,v_gene,CDR3aa
TRBJ2-1,12,TRBV9,ASSVSGVPNEQF
TRBJ2-7,12,TRBV20-1,SARVGQGSDEQY
TRBJ1-5,12,TRBV27,ASSLSNLYQPQH
TRBJ2-2,12,TRBV10-3,AVSGGAINRELF
TRBJ1-5,15,TRBV4-2,ASSQGQGAGGNQPQH
TRBJ1-2,16,TRBV14,ASSQAGTGVFLARGYT
TRBJ2-7,13,TRBV5-1,ASSSFQGKGDEQY
TRBJ2-1,18,TRBV5-1,ASSSRMTFGSVSSYNEQF
TRBJ1-2,11,TRBV9,ASSDRGSKGYT
TRBJ1-2,14,TRBV5-1,ASSLTGTGEFHGYT
TRBJ2-3,15,TRBV6-1,ASRPLAGGDSTDTQY
TRBJ1-5,12,TRBV7-9,ASSLSGSVPPQH
TRBJ2-3,14,TRBV6-5,ASSSQAGGFADTQY
TRBJ2-7,14,TRBV20-1,SARLNSGRAPQEQY
TRBJ1-1,10,TRBV29-1,SAKGGNTEAF
TRBJ2-7,13,TRBV7-9,ASSEDTAATYEQY
TRBJ2-4,14,TRBV5-1,ASSLGDNQVKNIQY
TRBJ2-7,15,TRBV7-4,ASSLSRDSAFCYEQY
TRBJ1-6,14,TRBV18,ASSPSPGVSDSPLH
TRBJ1-5,10,TRBV7-9,ASSIGKQPQH
TRBJ2-7,10,TRBV18,ASSPDSQEQY
TRBJ2-7,13,TRBV5-1,ASSFSGTEGPQQY
TRBJ2-1,10,TRBV20-1,SASRGAGEQF
TRBJ2-7,11,TRBV20-1,SARGLKHYEQY
TRBJ1-1,13,TRBV28,ASRGVGGLETEAF
TRBJ2-1,12,TRBV20-1,SARLFSGAVKQF
TRBJ2-7,11,TRBV20-1,SALGPSSYEQY
TRBJ2-1,12,TRBV4-1,ASRGDRGDNEQF
TRBJ1-4,16,TRBV9,ASSPSRDSLRTNEKLF
TRBJ1-2,12,TRBV18,ASSPPQGGYGYT
TRBJ1-4,14,TRBV20-1,SAPLSRGRGKEKLF
TRBJ1-6,12,TRBV20-1,SASSAVDNSPLH
TRBJ2-1,11,TRBV7-9,AILGPHSNEQF
TRBJ2-3,9,TRBV20-1,SARVADTQY
TRBJ1-1,13,TRBV6-1,ASSPTNRGNTEAF
TRBJ2-2,13,TRBV20-1,SALPGQGAGRELF
TRBJ1-1,10,TRBV5-1,ASKMEGTEAF
TRBJ1-2,12,TRBV7-2,ASSLLGGRYGYT
TRBJ1-5,13,TRBV10-1,ASSGAQDSNQPQH
TRBJ2-1,12,TRBV5-8,ASSVPGGYNEQF
TRBJ1-2,11,TRBV7-9,ASSLYGGYGYT
TRBJ2-6,18,TRBV7-6,ASSLALVVQGDSGANVLT
TRBJ2-7,12,TRBV28,ASTLGDEGYEQY
TRBJ2-2,16,TRBV7-6,ASSLKAIGGANTGELF
TRBJ2-3,15,TRBV7-2,ASSLGLAPRITDTQY